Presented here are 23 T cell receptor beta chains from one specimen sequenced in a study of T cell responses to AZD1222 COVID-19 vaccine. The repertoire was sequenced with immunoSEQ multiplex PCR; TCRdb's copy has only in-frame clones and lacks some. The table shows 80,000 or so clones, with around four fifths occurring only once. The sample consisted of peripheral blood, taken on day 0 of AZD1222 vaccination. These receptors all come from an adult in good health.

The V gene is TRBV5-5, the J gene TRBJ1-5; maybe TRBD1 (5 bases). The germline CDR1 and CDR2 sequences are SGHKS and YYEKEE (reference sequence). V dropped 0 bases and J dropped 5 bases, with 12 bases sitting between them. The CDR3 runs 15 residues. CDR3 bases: TGTGCCAGCAGCTTGGAGGGGCGCGGGGATCAGCCCCAGCATTTT. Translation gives CASSLEGRGDQPQHF.

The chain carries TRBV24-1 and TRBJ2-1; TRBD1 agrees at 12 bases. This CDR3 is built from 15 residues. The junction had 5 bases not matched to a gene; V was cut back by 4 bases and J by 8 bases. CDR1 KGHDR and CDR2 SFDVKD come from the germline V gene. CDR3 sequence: CATSEGTGGSDEQFF. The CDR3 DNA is TGTGCCACCAGTGAGGGGACAGGGGGCTCTGATGAGCAGTTCTTC.

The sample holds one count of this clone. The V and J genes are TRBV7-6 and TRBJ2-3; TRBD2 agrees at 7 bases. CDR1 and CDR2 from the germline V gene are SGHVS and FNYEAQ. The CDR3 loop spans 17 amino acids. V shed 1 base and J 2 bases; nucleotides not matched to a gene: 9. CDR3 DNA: TGTGCCAGCAGCTTAGGGGGGGGTCACGACTTCACAGATACGCAGTATTTT. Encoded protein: CASSLGGGHDFTDTQYF.

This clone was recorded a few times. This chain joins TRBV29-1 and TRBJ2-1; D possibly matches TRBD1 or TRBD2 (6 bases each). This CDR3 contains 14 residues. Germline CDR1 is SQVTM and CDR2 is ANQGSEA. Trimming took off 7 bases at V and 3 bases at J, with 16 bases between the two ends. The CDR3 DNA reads TGCAGCGCCGAGGGGGGACAACGCTACAATGAGCAGTTCTTC. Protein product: CSAEGGQRYNEQFF.

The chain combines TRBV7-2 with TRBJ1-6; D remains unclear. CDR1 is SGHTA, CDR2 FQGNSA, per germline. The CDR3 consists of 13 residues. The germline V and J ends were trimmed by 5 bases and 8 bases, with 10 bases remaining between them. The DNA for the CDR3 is TGTGCCAGCAGCGCGCGACCTGATTCACCCCTCCACTTT. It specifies CASSARPDSPLHF.

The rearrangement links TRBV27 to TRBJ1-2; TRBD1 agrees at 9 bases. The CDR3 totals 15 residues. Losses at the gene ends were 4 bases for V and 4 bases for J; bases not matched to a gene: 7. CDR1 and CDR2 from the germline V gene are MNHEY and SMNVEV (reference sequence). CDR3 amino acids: CASSSPTGGIYGYTF. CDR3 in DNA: TGTGCCAGCAGTTCCCCGACAGGGGGAATCTATGGCTACACCTTC.

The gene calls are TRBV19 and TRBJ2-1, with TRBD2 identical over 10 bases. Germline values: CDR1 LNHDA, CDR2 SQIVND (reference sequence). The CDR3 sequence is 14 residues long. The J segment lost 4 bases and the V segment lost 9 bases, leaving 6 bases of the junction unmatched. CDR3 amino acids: CASKREGLYNEQFF. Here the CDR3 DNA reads TGTGCCAGCAAGCGGGAGGGCTTATACAATGAGCAGTTCTTC.

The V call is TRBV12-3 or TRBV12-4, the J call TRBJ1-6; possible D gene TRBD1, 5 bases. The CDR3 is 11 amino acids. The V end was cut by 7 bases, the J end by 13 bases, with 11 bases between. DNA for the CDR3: TGTGCCAGCACCGCCGGGGGGCCCCTCCACTTT. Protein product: CASTAGGPLHF.

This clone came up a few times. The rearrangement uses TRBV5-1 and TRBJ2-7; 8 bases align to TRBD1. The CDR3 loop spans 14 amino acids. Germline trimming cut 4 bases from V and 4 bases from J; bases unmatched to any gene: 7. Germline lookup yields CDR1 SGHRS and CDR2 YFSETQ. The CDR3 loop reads CASSPRQGPYEQYF. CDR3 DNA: TGCGCCAGCAGCCCGAGACAGGGGCCATACGAGCAGTACTTC.

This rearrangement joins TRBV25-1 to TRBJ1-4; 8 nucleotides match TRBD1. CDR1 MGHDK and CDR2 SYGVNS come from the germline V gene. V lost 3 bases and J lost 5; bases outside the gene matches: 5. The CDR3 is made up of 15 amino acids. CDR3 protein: CASSERTGMNEKLFF. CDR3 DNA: TGTGCCAGCAGTGAGCGGACAGGGATGAATGAAAAACTGTTTTTT.

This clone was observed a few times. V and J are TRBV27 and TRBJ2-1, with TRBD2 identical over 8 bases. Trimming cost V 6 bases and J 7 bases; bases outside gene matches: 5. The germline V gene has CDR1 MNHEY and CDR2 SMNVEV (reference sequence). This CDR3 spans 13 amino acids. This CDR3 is CASRPSGYNEQFF. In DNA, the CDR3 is TGTGCCAGCAGGCCTAGCGGGTATAATGAGCAGTTCTTC.

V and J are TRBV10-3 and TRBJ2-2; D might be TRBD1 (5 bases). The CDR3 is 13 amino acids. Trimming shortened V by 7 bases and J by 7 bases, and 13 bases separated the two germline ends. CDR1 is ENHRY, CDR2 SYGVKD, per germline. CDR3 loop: CAITRAQGGELFF. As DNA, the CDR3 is TGTGCCATCACCAGGGCGCAGGGCGGGGAGCTGTTTTTT.

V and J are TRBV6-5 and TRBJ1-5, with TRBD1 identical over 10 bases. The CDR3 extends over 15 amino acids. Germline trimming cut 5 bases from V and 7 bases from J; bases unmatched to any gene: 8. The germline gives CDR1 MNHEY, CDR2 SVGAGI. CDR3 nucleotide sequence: TGTGCCAGCAGTAACCTCGGACAGGGGGGACAGCCCCAGCATTTT. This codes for CASSNLGQGGQPQHF.

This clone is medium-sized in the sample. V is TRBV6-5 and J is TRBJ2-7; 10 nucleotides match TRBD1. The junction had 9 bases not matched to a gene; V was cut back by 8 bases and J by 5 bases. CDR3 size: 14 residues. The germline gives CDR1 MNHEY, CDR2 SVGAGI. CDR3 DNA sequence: TGTGCCAGCGGACTGGGACAGGGGAGCGACGAGCAGTACTTC. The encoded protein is CASGLGQGSDEQYF.

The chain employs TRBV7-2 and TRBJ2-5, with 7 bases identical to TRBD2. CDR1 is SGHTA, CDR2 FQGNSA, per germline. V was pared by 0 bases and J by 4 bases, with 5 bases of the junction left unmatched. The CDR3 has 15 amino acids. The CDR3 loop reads CASSLAGGDSETQYF. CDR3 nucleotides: TGTGCCAGCAGCTTAGCGGGGGGGGATTCAGAGACCCAGTACTTC.

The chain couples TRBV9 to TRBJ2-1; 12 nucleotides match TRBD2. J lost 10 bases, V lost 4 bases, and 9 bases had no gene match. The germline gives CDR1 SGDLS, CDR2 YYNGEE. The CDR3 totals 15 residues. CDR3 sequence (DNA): TGTGCCAGCAGCTTGACTAGCGGGAGTTCGGGCGAGCAGTTCTTC. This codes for CASSLTSGSSGEQFF.

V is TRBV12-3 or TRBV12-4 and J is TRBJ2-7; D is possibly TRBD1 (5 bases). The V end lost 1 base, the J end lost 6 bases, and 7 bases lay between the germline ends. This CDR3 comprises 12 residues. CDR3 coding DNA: TGTGCCAGCAGTTTAGAGGGGTCCGAGCAGTACTTC. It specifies CASSLEGSEQYF.

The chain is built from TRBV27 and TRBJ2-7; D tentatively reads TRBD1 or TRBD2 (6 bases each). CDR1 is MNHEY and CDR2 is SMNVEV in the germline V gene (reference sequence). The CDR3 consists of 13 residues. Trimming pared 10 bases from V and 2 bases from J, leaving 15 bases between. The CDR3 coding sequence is TGTGCCATTTCTCGGGGGCGCGCCTACGAGCAGTACTTC. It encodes CAISRGRAYEQYF.

This CDR3 reads CASSQEKIGLATNEKLFF. Here the CDR3 DNA reads TGCGCCAGCAGCCAAGAAAAAATAGGTCTTGCAACTAATGAAAAACTGTTTTTT. This rearrangement joins TRBV4-3 to TRBJ1-4; unclear D gene. This CDR3 region has 18 residues. V gave up 0 bases and J gave up 0 bases, with 14 bases separating them. Germline CDR1 is LGHNA and CDR2 is YSLEER.

Here the CDR3 DNA reads TGTGCCAGTAGTATTGGACAGTCGGCAGGGGCCAACGTCCTGACTTTC. Residues: CASSIGQSAGANVLTF. The J gene is TRBJ2-6, the V gene TRBV19, with D perhaps TRBD1 (6 bases). V was cut by 3 bases and J by 4 bases, with 13 bases left in between. The CDR3 totals 16 residues. Looked up from germline, CDR1 is LNHDA and CDR2 is SQIVND (reference sequence).

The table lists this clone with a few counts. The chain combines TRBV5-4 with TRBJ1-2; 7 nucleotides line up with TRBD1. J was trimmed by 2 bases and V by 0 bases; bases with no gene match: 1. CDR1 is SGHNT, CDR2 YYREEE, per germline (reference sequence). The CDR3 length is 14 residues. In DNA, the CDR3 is TGTGCCAGCAGCTTGGCGACAGGGAACTATGGCTACACCTTC. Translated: CASSLATGNYGYTF.

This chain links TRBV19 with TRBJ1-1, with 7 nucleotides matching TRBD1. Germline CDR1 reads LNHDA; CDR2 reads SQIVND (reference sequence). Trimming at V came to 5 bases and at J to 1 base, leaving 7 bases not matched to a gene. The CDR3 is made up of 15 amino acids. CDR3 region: CASSPPGTANTEAFF. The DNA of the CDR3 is TGTGCCAGTAGTCCCCCCGGGACAGCGAACACTGAAGCTTTCTTT. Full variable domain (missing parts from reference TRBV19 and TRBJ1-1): DGGITQSPKYLFRKEGQNVTLSCEQNLNHDAMYWYRQDPGQGLRLIYYSQIVNDFQKGDIAEGYSVSREKKESFPLTVTSAQKNPTAFYLCASSPPGTANTEAFFGQGTRLTVV.

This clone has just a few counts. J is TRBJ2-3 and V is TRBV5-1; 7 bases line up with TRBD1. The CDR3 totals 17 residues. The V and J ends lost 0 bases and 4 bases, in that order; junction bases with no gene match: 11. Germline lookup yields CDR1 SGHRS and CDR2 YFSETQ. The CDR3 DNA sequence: TGCGCCAGCAGCTTGGACATCAACCCCGGGACAGCAGATACGCAGTATTTT. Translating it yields CASSLDINPGTADTQYF.